The subject of this entry is one TCR beta chain. Antigen: not known. The data were obtained in a study of T cell responses to AZD1222 COVID-19 vaccine. Findings and caveats of the study: The donor group comprised mostly white British people and more females; the analysis possibly underestimated clonal diversity.

Germline V gene sequence: CDR1 MNHEY, CDR2 SVGAGI. The CDR3 runs to 13 residues. The germline V and J ends were trimmed by 7 bases and 3 bases, with 10 bases remaining between them. Clones were read by immunoSEQ multiplex PCR, and TCRdb kept only the in-frame ones, dropping some. The sample has under 110,000 clones; roughly 88% are singletons. Sequencing used peripheral blood, obtained on day 0 of AZD1222 vaccination. The rearrangement uses TRBV6-5 and TRBJ1-3; no firm D call. The TCR was taken from an adult in good health. This chain's CDR3 is CASMAGFGNTIYF. In nucleotides, the CDR3 is TGTGCCAGCATGGCCGGATTTGGAAACACCATATATTTT.